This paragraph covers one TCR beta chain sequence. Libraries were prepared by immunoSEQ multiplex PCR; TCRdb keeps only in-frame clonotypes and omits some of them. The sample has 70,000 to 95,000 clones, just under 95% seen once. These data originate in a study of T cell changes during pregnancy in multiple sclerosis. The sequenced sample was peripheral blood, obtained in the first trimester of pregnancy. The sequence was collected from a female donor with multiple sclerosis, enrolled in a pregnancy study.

CDR3 region: CASSFGQGRPPEQYF. The CDR3 DNA reads as TGTGCCAGCAGCTTCGGGCAGGGGCGACCCCCCGAGCAGTACTTC. The genes are TRBV7-9 and TRBJ2-7, with D perhaps matching TRBD1 (6 bases). The V end was cut by 3 bases, the J end by 6 bases, with 18 bases between. In germline, CDR1 is SEHNR, CDR2 FQNEAQ (reference sequence). The CDR3 contains 15 residues.